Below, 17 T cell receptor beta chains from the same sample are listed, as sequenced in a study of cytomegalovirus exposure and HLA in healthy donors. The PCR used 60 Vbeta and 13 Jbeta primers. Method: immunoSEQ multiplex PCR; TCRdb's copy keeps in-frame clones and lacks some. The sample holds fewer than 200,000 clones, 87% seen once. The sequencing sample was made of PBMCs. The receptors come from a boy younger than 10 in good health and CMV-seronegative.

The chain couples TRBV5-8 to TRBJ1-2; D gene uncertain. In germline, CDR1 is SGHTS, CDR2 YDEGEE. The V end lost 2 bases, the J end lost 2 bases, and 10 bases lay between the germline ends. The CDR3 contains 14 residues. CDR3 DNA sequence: TGTGCCAGCAGCTTCGTGGGCAGAAACTATGGCTACACCTTC. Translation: CASSFVGRNYGYTF. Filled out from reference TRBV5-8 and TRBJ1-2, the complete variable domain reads EAGVTQSPTHLIKTRGQQATLRCSPISGHTSVYWYQQALGLGLQFLLWYDEGEERNRGNFPPRFSGRQFPNYSSELNVNALELEDSALYLCASSFVGRNYGYTFGSGTRLTVV.

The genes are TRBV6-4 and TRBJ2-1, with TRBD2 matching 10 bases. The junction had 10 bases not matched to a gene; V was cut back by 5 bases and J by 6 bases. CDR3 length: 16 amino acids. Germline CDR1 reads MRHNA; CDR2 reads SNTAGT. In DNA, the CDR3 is TGTGCCAGCAGTCCTACGGCTAGCGGGGGAGGCAATGAGCAGTTCTTC. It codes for CASSPTASGGGNEQFF.

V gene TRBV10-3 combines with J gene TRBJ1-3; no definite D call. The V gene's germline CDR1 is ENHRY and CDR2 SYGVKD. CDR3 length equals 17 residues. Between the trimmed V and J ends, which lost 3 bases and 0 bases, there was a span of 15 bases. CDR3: CAISETFFFSSGNTIYF. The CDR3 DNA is TGTGCCATCAGTGAAACCTTTTTCTTTAGCTCTGGAAACACCATATATTTT.

CDR3 amino acids: CASSPGQGEPNTEAFF. The CDR3 DNA is TGTGCCAGCAGCCCCGGACAGGGCGAACCGAACACTGAAGCTTTCTTT. The chain links TRBV7-9 to TRBJ1-1; TRBD1 aligns across 8 bases. The CDR3 has 16 amino acids. V lost 5 bases to trimming and J lost 1 base; unmatched junction nucleotides: 9. Germline-derived CDR1 and CDR2 are SEHNR and FQNEAQ (reference sequence).

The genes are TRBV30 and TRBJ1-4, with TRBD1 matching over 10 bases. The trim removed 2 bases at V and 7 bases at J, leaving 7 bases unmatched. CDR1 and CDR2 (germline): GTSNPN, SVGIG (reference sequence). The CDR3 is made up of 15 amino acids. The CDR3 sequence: CAWSPTTGGGEKLFF. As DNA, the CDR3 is TGTGCCTGGAGTCCTACGACAGGGGGCGGTGAAAAACTGTTTTTT.

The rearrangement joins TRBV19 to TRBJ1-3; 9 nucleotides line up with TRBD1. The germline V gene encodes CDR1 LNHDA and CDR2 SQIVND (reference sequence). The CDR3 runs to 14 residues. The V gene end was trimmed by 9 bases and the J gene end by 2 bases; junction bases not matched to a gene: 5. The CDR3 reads CASARDRAGNTIYF. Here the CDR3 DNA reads TGTGCCAGCGCCCGGGACAGGGCTGGAAACACCATATATTTT.

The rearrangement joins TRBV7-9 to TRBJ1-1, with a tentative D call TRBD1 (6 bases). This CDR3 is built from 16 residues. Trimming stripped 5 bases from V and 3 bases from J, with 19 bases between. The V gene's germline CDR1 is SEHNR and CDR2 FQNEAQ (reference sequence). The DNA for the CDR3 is TGTGCCAGCAGCCAGACCTCAGGGGCCCCCCACACTGAAGCTTTCTTT. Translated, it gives CASSQTSGAPHTEAFF.

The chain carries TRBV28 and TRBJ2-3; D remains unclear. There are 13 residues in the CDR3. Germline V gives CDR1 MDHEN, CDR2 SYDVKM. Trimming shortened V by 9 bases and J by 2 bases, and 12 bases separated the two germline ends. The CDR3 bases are TGTGCCAGTAGCCCGGATTACACAGATACGCAGTATTTT. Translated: CASSPDYTDTQYF.

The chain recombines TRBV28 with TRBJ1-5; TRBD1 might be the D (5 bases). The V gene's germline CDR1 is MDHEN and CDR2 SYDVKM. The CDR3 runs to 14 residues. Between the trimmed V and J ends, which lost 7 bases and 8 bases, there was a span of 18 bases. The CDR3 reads CASNNRDSREPQHF. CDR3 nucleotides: TGTGCCAGCAATAACCGGGACTCGCGAGAGCCCCAGCATTTT.

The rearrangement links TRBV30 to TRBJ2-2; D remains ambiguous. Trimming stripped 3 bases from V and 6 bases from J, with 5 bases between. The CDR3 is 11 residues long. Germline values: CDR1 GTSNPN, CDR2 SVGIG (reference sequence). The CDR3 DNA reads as TGTGCCTGGAGCCATGCCGGGGAGCTGTTTTTT. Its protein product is CAWSHAGELFF.

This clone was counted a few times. The CDR3 bases are TGTGCCAGCAGCTTGTTGGGGACAGCTAACTATGGCTACACCTTC. The encoded protein is CASSLLGTANYGYTF. V gene TRBV7-2 combines with J gene TRBJ1-2; 7 nucleotides agree with TRBD1. The junction had 4 bases not matched to a gene; V was cut back by 3 bases and J by 0 bases. Germline V lookup: CDR1 SGHTA, CDR2 FQGNSA. CDR3 size: 15 residues.

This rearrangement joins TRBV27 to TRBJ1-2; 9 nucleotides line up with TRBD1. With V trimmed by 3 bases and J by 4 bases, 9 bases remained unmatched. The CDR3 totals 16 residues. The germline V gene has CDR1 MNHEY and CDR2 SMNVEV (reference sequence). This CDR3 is CASSFISPDRGYGYTF. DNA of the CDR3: TGTGCCAGCAGTTTCATATCTCCGGACAGGGGCTATGGCTACACCTTC.

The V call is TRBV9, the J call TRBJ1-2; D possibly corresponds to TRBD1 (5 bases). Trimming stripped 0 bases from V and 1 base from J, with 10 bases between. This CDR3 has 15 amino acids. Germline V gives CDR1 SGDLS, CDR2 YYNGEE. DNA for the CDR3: TGTGCCAGCAGCGTAGAAACAGGAATTAACTATGGCTACACCTTC. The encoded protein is CASSVETGINYGYTF.

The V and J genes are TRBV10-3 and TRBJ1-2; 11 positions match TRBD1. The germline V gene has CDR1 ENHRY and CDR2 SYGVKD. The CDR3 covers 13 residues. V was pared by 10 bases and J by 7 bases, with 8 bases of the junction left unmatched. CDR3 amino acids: CATGTGGFGGYTF. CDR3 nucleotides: TGTGCCACCGGGACAGGGGGGTTTGGTGGCTACACCTTC.

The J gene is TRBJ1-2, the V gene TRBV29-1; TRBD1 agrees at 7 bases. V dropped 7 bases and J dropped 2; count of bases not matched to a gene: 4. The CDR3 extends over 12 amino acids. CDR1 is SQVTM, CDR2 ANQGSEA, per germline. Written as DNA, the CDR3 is TGCAGCGCCGGGACAGAGAACTATGGCTACACCTTC. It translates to CSAGTENYGYTF.

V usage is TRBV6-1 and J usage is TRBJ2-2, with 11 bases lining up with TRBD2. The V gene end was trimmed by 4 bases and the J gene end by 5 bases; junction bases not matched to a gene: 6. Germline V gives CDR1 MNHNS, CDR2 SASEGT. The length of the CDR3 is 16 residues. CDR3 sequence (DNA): TGTGCCAGCAGTGGGCGACTAGCGGGACTTACCGGGGAGCTGTTTTTT. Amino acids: CASSGRLAGLTGELFF.

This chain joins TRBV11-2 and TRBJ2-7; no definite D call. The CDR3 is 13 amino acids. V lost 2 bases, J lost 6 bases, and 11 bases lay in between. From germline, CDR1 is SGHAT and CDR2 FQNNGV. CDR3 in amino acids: CASSLLPRPEQYF. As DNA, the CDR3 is TGTGCCAGCAGCTTACTACCCAGGCCCGAGCAGTACTTC.